This TCR beta chain originates from a study of blood T cell repertoires in COVID-19 (dated by TCRdb to about 2020). Study-wide context: Samples covering the acute and convalescent phases of COVID-19 were provided by collaborators in the United States, Italy and Spain. The material from the prospective study consisted of cDNA or gDNA derived from T cells, B-cell-depleted T cells, or PBMCs. Subjects who had been exposed to COVID-19, were actively infected with it, or had recovered from it provided the deeply sampled blood TCRbeta repertoires that made up the dataset. The repertoires were released in a freely available public database intended as a resource for research on the immune response to SARS-CoV-2. The samples were drawn from two sources: the first 160 participants of the ongoing ImmuneRACE study, and 1,254 subjects contributed by 6 global collaborators. A de-identified subject ID, COVID-19 status, age in years and sex were almost always included in the sample metadata. Where HLA class I and class II types were available, the types were taken from metadata supplied by the sample provider, not from assay-based typing. Summary of the overall study and its limitations: Clinical and demographic metadata were provided uncurated, with the amount varying by source and participant.

One collaborating source in Seattle enrolled patients while the patients were actively infected and followed the patients over time throughout the course of disease. Whole blood was collected in K2EDTA tubes by collaborating institutions according to the institutions' own protocols. For TCRbeta analysis, collaborators shipped samples as frozen whole blood, isolated PBMCs, or DNA extracted from either of those sample types. TCRbeta CDR3 regions were amplified from genomic DNA using the immunoSEQ Assay, a bias-controlled multiplex PCR. Processing in the source paper ran as follows. The number of nucleated cells in each sample was estimated by amplification of reference gene primers within the assay. Sequence reads were collapsed and filtered to measure the absolute abundance of every unique TCRbeta CDR3 rearrangement. For each sample, productive Simpson clonality was calculated as the square root of Simpson's diversity index across productive rearrangements. TCRdb provides this immuneACCESS table in a form limited to in-frame rearrangements. Some clones are lacking; in checked studies, under half of them reflect an unresolved V gene, and why the rest are absent is not known. That table supplies the V and J calls and clone size; D and trimming were determined from the DNA. The sample table holds 75,000 to 85,000 clones, of which approximately 84% were seen once. The top ten hold 9.5% to 13% of the sample.

On this clone: This receptor's antigen is unknown. Base qualities are missing; no much larger clone stands one base away.

Germline trimming amounts to 0 bases on V and 4 bases on J, with 1 as the count of junction bases outside the gene matches. CDR3 length: 13 amino acids, cysteine to phenylalanine. The read is trimmed to its CDR3 DNA, 39 bases read in frame from base 1. CDR1 and CDR2 were assigned from the germline V gene (reference sequence) as GTSNPN and SVGIG. Source material: peripheral blood. The sequence was collected from a man in his 60s with COVID-19, enrolled during active disease. The rearranged segments are TRBV30 and TRBJ1-2; TRBD1 fits 8 bases in the junction. The nucleotides are TGTGCCTGGAGTGTGACAGGGGTCTATGGCTACACCTTC. Protein translation: CAWSVTGVYGYTF.